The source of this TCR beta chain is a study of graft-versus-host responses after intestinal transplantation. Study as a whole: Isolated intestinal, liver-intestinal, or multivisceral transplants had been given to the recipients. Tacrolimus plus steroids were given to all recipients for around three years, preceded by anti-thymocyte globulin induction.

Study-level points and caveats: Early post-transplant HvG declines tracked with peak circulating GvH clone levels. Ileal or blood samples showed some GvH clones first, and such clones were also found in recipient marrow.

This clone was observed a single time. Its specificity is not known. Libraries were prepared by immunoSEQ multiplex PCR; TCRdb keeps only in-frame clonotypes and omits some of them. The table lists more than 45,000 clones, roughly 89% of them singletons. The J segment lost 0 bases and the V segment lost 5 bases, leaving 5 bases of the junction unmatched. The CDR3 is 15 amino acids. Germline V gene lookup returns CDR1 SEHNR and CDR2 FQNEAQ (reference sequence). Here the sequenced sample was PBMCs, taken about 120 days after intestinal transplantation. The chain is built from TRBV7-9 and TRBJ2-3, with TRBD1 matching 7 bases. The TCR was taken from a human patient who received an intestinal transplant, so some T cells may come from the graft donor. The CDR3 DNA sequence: TGTGCCAGCAGCCCGCTGACAGGGAGCACAGATACGCAGTATTTT. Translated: CASSPLTGSTDTQYF. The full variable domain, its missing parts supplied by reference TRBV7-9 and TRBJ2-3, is DTGVSQNPRHKITKRGQNVTFRCDPISEHNRLYWYRQTLGQGPEFLTYFQNEAQLEKSRLLSDRFSAERPKGSFSTLEIQRTEQGDSAMYLCASSPLTGSTDTQYFGPGTRLTVL.